These 10 T cell receptor beta chains share one sample of origin, sequenced in a study of identical twins (dated by TCRdb to about 2016). Library prep was done by 5' RACE. TCRdb shows the sequencer as Illumina HiSeq 2000. In-frame beta chains were kept once TCRdb had trimmed the public reads at Q25 with fastp and called clones with MiXCR. Duplicate CDR3 protein sequences are folded into a single record with the most common DNA and genes. This sample has 200,000 to 250,000 distinct CDR3 sequences in its table, and 5.5% to 7% of those were observed once. Under 4% of the sample lies in the top ten. Separately, the same data were catalogued under a study of yellow fever vaccine responses in identical twins.

Sequences were obtained from memory (CD45RO+) T cells sorted from blood. Taken with the paper, the label for cell subset or site translates to: CD45RO+ enriched T cells. Receptors originate from a woman under 30 in good health.

This clonotype was counted at least ten times. The chain joins TRBV20-1 to TRBJ1-1; the D gene is possibly TRBD1 (6 bases). This CDR3 region has 14 residues. The V gene's germline CDR1 is DFQATT and CDR2 SNEGSKA (reference sequence). V was cut by 3 bases and J by 1 base, with 12 bases left in between. The CDR3 loop is CSASPGTQNTEAFF. Here the CDR3 DNA reads TGCAGTGCTAGCCCCGGGACACAGAACACTGAAGCTTTCTTT.

This clonotype was counted many times. V usage is TRBV4-1 and J usage is TRBJ2-4; no clear D gene. Germline CDR1 and CDR2: MGHRA and YSYEKL. Trimming removed 4 bases at V and 5 bases at J, with 15 bases between. The CDR3 is 15 amino acids. CDR3: CASSPLRWKENIQYF. Here the CDR3 DNA reads TGCGCCAGCAGCCCCCTACGGTGGAAAGAAAACATTCAGTACTTC.

The chain employs TRBV20-1 and TRBJ2-3; 13 nucleotides match TRBD2. Trimming took 4 bases from V and 3 from J; bases not matched to a gene: 10. Germline V gene sequence: CDR1 DFQATT, CDR2 SNEGSKA (reference sequence). The CDR3 runs to 17 residues. The CDR3: CSATRGTGLAGTDTQYF. For the CDR3, the DNA is TGCAGTGCTACAAGGGGAACGGGACTAGCGGGGACAGATACGCAGTATTTT.

The rearrangement uses TRBV20-1 and TRBJ1-3, with a possible D match to TRBD1 (5 bases). Trimming removed 3 bases from V and 0 bases from J, with 9 bases in between. This CDR3 has 14 residues. Germline CDR1 is DFQATT and CDR2 is SNEGSKA (reference sequence). The CDR3 spells CSARLGGSGNTIYF. The DNA of the CDR3 is TGCAGTGCTAGGTTGGGGGGCTCTGGAAACACCATATATTTT.

This clonotype has only one observation. J is TRBJ2-5 and V is TRBV20-1, with D hard to call. The CDR3 covers 12 residues. Germline V gene data show CDR1 as DFQATT and CDR2 as SNEGSKA (reference sequence). Trimming took 4 bases from V and 2 from J, leaving 8 bases between them. This chain's CDR3 is CSATPGQETQYF. The CDR3 coding sequence is TGCAGTGCTACCCCCGGGCAAGAGACCCAGTACTTC.

This clonotype was seen repeatedly, ten times or more. This chain links TRBV15 with TRBJ1-2, with 10 bases lining up with TRBD1. CDR1 is LNHNV, CDR2 YYDKDF, per germline (reference sequence). This CDR3 has 15 amino acids. With 3 bases clipped from V and 7 bases from J, the junction kept 8 bases outside the gene matches. For the CDR3, the DNA is TGTGCCACCAGCAGGGGCGGGACAGGGGACGCTGGCTACACCTTC. It codes for CATSRGGTGDAGYTF.

This clonotype showed up many times. The chain has TRBV4-2 and TRBJ1-1; 8 nucleotides align to TRBD1. V dropped 3 bases and J dropped 1; count of bases not matched to a gene: 13. The CDR3 covers 18 residues. Germline assignment: CDR1 LGHNA and CDR2 YNFKEQ. CDR3 residues: CASSQKTGGGWKNTEAFF. For the CDR3, the DNA is TGTGCCAGCAGCCAGAAAACAGGGGGAGGATGGAAGAACACTGAAGCTTTCTTT.

This clonotype was counted at least ten times. The chain uses TRBV5-1 and TRBJ1-2; 8 nucleotides agree with TRBD1. The germline CDR1 and CDR2 sequences are SGHRS and YFSETQ. V shed 6 bases and J 4 bases; nucleotides not matched to a gene: 5. This CDR3 region has 13 residues. The DNA for the CDR3 is TGCGCCAGCACCAGGACAGGGTCCTATGGCTACACCTTC. Amino acid sequence: CASTRTGSYGYTF.

The CDR3 sequence: CASSSRQGNNEQFF. The CDR3, as DNA: TGTGCCAGCAGCTCAAGACAGGGAAACAATGAGCAGTTCTTC. The rearrangement joins TRBV12-3 or TRBV12-4 to TRBJ2-1; 7 bases fit TRBD1. The CDR3 runs to 14 residues. After removal of 6 bases from V and 5 bases from J, the junction contained 7 bases not matched to a gene.

This clonotype was detected a few times. This chain connects TRBV12-3 or TRBV12-4 to TRBJ2-7; 11 positions agree with TRBD2. The CDR3 extends over 15 amino acids. J gave up 2 bases and V 5 bases, and 5 bases lay outside the gene matches. The CDR3 coding sequence is TGTGCCAGCAGTACCGGACTAGCGGGCGCCTACGAGCAGTACTTC. Its protein is CASSTGLAGAYEQYF.